This T cell receptor (beta chain) was sequenced in a study of blood T cell repertoires in COVID-19. On the study more broadly: The study drew acute and convalescent COVID-19 samples from the United States, Italy and Spain. Sources were T cells, B-cell-depleted T cells, or PBMCs; the material itself was cDNA or gDNA.

In the original analysis: Reference gene primer amplification in the assay estimated nucleated cell counts. The protocol was immunoSEQ multiplex PCR, while the TCRdb copy is restricted to in-frame clones and leaves out a portion. Clone size and V and J calls were adopted from that table, with D and trimming inferred from the DNA. Among about 160,000 clones listed, about 93% were seen once. The CDR3 contains 16 residues. Germline V gene lookup returns CDR1 KGHDR and CDR2 SFDVKD. The ends were cut back, 6 bases at V and 2 bases at J, with 15 bases in the middle. The chain couples TRBV24-1 to TRBJ2-2; possibly TRBD1 for D (6 bases). The clonotype originates from a woman aged 50 to 60 with acute or convalescent COVID-19. The sample consisted of peripheral blood. CDR3 loop: CATSQPGTLNTGELFF. The CDR3 DNA reads as TGTGCCACCAGTCAACCCGGGACATTAAACACCGGGGAGCTGTTTTTT.